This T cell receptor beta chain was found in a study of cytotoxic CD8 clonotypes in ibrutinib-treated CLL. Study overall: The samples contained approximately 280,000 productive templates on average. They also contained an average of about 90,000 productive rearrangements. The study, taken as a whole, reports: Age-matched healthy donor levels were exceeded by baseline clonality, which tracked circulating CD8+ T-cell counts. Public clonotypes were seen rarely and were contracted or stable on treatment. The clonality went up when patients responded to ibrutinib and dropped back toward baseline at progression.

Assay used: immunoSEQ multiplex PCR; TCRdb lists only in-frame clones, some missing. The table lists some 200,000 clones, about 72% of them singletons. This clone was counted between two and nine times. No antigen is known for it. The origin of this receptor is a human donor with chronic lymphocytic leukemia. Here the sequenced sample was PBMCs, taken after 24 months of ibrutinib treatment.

The CDR3 bases are TGTGCCAGCAGTGAAATCGGGCAGAACTATGGCTACACCTTC. Translating gives CASSEIGQNYGYTF. J is TRBJ1-2 and V is TRBV2; D uncertain. V shed 2 bases and J shed 2 bases, with 9 bases lying between them. The germline V gene has CDR1 SNHLY and CDR2 FYNNEI. The CDR3 covers 14 residues.